The rows below give T cell receptor beta chains drawn from one sample of a study of CD8 T cells in Susac syndrome. MiXCR, run by TCRdb on the immunoSEQ multiplex PCR reads, gives a single entry per CDR3 protein. This sample has approximately 230,000 distinct CDR3 sequences; approximately 92% occur once, and the top ten carry roughly 0.07%. Sequences were obtained from CD4+ T cells from PBMCs. Receptor source: a human donor with multiple sclerosis. CDR3s leave out the opening cysteine and the closing phenylalanine or tryptophan. Fields, in order: V gene, J gene, CDR3 protein.

v_call: TRBV11-2; j_call: TRBJ1-6; cdr3_aa: ASSLVYNSPLH
v_call: TRBV5-1; j_call: TRBJ2-7; cdr3_aa: ASSLGQFAYEQY
v_call: TRBV29-1; j_call: TRBJ1-4; cdr3_aa: SVARQGSEKLF
v_call: TRBV27; j_call: TRBJ1-2; cdr3_aa: ASSPTRTGGGYT
v_call: TRBV30; j_call: TRBJ2-1; cdr3_aa: AWSTGPNNEQF
v_call: TRBV12-3/TRBV12-4; j_call: TRBJ2-1; cdr3_aa: ASLTSSEQF
v_call: TRBV24-1; j_call: TRBJ2-1; cdr3_aa: ATSDGQGARDEQF
v_call: TRBV6-6; j_call: TRBJ2-7; cdr3_aa: ASSYWPSSYEQY
v_call: TRBV30; j_call: TRBJ2-5; cdr3_aa: AWSVGDPQETQY
v_call: TRBV6-2/TRBV6-3; j_call: TRBJ2-5; cdr3_aa: ASSYSPQALYQETQY
v_call: TRBV15; j_call: TRBJ2-5; cdr3_aa: ATSRDRQGYGEETQY
v_call: TRBV12-3/TRBV12-4; j_call: TRBJ1-3; cdr3_aa: ASTLSGTGNTIY
v_call: TRBV6-1; j_call: TRBJ1-4; cdr3_aa: ASRREKLF
v_call: TRBV10-3; j_call: TRBJ2-5; cdr3_aa: AISEGSDIQETQY
v_call: TRBV20-1; j_call: TRBJ1-1; cdr3_aa: SARSVAGHTEAF
v_call: TRBV15; j_call: TRBJ1-2; cdr3_aa: ATSRERGTGGYT
v_call: TRBV2; j_call: TRBJ2-1; cdr3_aa: ASSPEVTWEQF
v_call: TRBV6-1; j_call: TRBJ2-1; cdr3_aa: ASRGGRLADSYNEQF
v_call: TRBV5-1; j_call: TRBJ1-1; cdr3_aa: ASSYGGPGRDTEAF
v_call: TRBV18; j_call: TRBJ2-2; cdr3_aa: ASSPRTANTGELF
v_call: TRBV29-1; j_call: TRBJ2-3; cdr3_aa: SVAGTGLSTDTQY
v_call: TRBV5-1; j_call: TRBJ1-2; cdr3_aa: ASRDGPRGYT
v_call: TRBV12-3/TRBV12-4; j_call: TRBJ2-4; cdr3_aa: ASSAWTNAIQNIQY
v_call: TRBV6-6; j_call: TRBJ2-5; cdr3_aa: ASSFQGGARETQY
v_call: TRBV3-1; j_call: TRBJ2-1; cdr3_aa: ASSQDSRLAGVVSEQF
v_call: TRBV28; j_call: TRBJ2-3; cdr3_aa: AAHRTDTQY
v_call: TRBV12-3/TRBV12-4; j_call: TRBJ2-4; cdr3_aa: ASSGTSDNQY
v_call: TRBV12-3/TRBV12-4; j_call: TRBJ1-2; cdr3_aa: ASSFLSYRGRGWNYGYT
v_call: TRBV28; j_call: TRBJ2-3; cdr3_aa: ASSPGQGVADTQY
v_call: TRBV29-1; j_call: TRBJ2-1; cdr3_aa: SVEREGGNF
v_call: TRBV6-5; j_call: TRBJ1-2; cdr3_aa: ASSPSSRYGYT
v_call: TRBV9; j_call: TRBJ2-7; cdr3_aa: ASSVGVSGPSNPYEQY